These 27 T cell receptor beta chains were all obtained from the same sample, sequenced in a study of graft-versus-host responses after intestinal transplantation. These receptors have no identified antigens. Measured with immunoSEQ multiplex PCR; TCRdb has only the in-frame clones, and not every one. The sample lists around 100,000 clones, roughly nine tenths seen once, with around 0.95% in the top ten. The sequencing used unstimulated CD4+ T cells sorted from spleen or lymph node cells, collected before transplant. These receptors came from a human donor who was the organ donor for an intestinal transplant.

The V call is TRBV10-1, the J call TRBJ1-1; D uncertain. Looked up from germline, CDR1 is WNHNN and CDR2 is SYGVQD (reference sequence). There are 12 residues in the CDR3. The germline V and J ends were trimmed by 6 bases and 5 bases, with 10 bases remaining between them. CDR3 region: CASRERRTEAFF. Here the CDR3 DNA reads TGCGCCAGCAGGGAAAGAAGGACTGAAGCTTTCTTT.

The rearrangement links TRBV10-3 to TRBJ2-3; unclear D gene. This CDR3 has 12 amino acids. Germline V CDR1 and CDR2: ENHRY, SYGVKD. V was shortened by 2 bases and J by 4 bases, with 4 bases between the two germline ends. The CDR3 DNA reads as TGTGCCATCAGTGAGCAGGCAGATACGCAGTATTTT. This codes for CAISEQADTQYF.

The chain recombines TRBV28 with TRBJ2-3; 11 bases agree with TRBD2. Germline CDR1 and CDR2: MDHEN and SYDVKM. With 4 bases clipped from V and 4 bases from J, the junction kept 10 bases outside the gene matches. The CDR3 has 17 amino acids. CDR3 residues: CASSSSLAGGPPDTQYF. Here the CDR3 DNA reads TGTGCCAGCAGTTCCTCCTTAGCGGGGGGGCCACCAGATACGCAGTATTTT.

This clone was recorded once. The chain recombines TRBV6-5 with TRBJ2-7; perhaps D is TRBD1 or TRBD2 (5 bases each). V lost 0 bases and J 6 bases, leaving 18 bases between the germline ends. Germline V lookup: CDR1 MNHEY, CDR2 SVGAGI. This CDR3 has 16 amino acids. The CDR3 is CASSYSTGTAIPEQYF. The CDR3, as DNA: TGTGCCAGCAGTTACTCCACCGGGACCGCGATCCCCGAGCAGTACTTC.

V usage is TRBV18 and J usage is TRBJ1-1; 8 positions agree with TRBD1. The V segment lost 3 bases and the J segment 7 bases; nucleotides outside the gene matches: 13. The germline V gene has CDR1 KGHSH and CDR2 LQKENI. The CDR3 runs to 16 residues. This CDR3 reads CASSPDNRGVGSEAFF. CDR3 nucleotides: TGTGCCAGCTCACCCGATAACAGGGGGGTTGGGAGTGAAGCTTTCTTT.

V usage is TRBV7-8 and J usage is TRBJ1-2; no clear D gene. Germline V gene sequence: CDR1 SGHVS, CDR2 FQNEAQ. With 2 bases removed from V and 0 bases from J, the gap between germline ends came to 13 bases. CDR3 length equals 16 residues. The chain's CDR3 is CASSLNSRKTNYGYTF. In nucleotides, the CDR3 is TGTGCCAGCAGCTTAAACAGCAGAAAGACTAACTATGGCTACACCTTC.

The chain has TRBV23-1 and TRBJ1-5; no firm D call. TRBV23-1 counts as an open reading frame of uncertain function. The germline V and J ends were trimmed by 4 bases and 3 bases, with 10 bases remaining between them. This CDR3 is built from 14 residues. In DNA form, the CDR3 reads TGCGCCAGCAGTCGAGACCCACACAATCAGCCCCAGCATTTT. Protein sequence: CASSRDPHNQPQHF.

The chain recombines TRBV29-1 with TRBJ1-4, with 9 bases lining up with TRBD1. The length of the CDR3 is 14 residues. With 8 bases clipped from V and 5 bases from J, the junction kept 9 bases outside the gene matches. Germline CDR1 and CDR2: SQVTM and ANQGSEA. In nucleotides, the CDR3 is TGCAGCTCCAGAGAAGGGACAGGGAATGAAAAACTGTTTTTT. Translating gives CSSREGTGNEKLFF.

The chain employs TRBV28 and TRBJ2-7, with D maybe TRBD2 (6 bases). The CDR3 has 15 amino acids. Between the trimmed V and J ends, which lost 4 bases and 6 bases, there was a span of 19 bases. Germline lookup yields CDR1 MDHEN and CDR2 SYDVKM. The CDR3 sequence: CASSSPGDGGPEQYF. The CDR3 nucleotides are TGTGCCAGCAGTTCCCCCGGCGACGGGGGTCCCGAGCAGTACTTC. The whole variable domain, remainder taken from reference TRBV28 and TRBJ2-7, is DVKVTQSSRYLVKRTGEKVFLECVQDMDHENMFWYRQDPGLGLRLIYFSYDVKMKEKGDIPEGYSVSREKKERFSLILESASTNQTSMYLCASSSPGDGGPEQYFGPGTRLTVT.

The chain combines TRBV19 with TRBJ1-3, with D unclear. Between the trimmed V and J ends, which lost 3 bases and 0 bases, there was a span of 9 bases. CDR3 length equals 15 residues. Germline V gene lookup returns CDR1 LNHDA and CDR2 SQIVND (reference sequence). The CDR3 reads CASSMPEPSGNTIYF. The CDR3 DNA sequence: TGTGCCAGTAGTATGCCGGAACCCTCTGGAAACACCATATATTTT.

The chain is built from TRBV7-8 and TRBJ2-1, with a possible D match to TRBD1 (5 bases). The germline CDR1 and CDR2 sequences are SGHVS and FQNEAQ. The V and J ends lost 5 bases and 6 bases respectively, with 14 bases between them. The length of the CDR3 is 14 residues. The CDR3 region has the DNA TGTGCCAGCAGCCCGTTGACAGACTCCAATGAGCAGTTCTTC. Residues: CASSPLTDSNEQFF.

The rearrangement uses TRBV7-2 and TRBJ2-3, with a weak D call TRBD2 (5 bases). Germline lookup yields CDR1 SGHTA and CDR2 FQGNSA. The CDR3 sequence is 15 residues long. V was clipped by 4 bases and J by 2 bases, with 13 bases between them. CDR3 bases: TGTGCCAGCAGCTCTGGCGGGCGCCTCACAGATACGCAGTATTTT. Translation: CASSSGGRLTDTQYF. The whole variable domain, filled in from reference TRBV7-2 and TRBJ2-3, reads GAGVSQSPSNKVTEKGKDVELRCDPISGHTALYWYRQSLGQGLEFLIYFQGNSAPDKSGLPSDRFSAERTGGSVSTLTIQRTQQEDSAVYLCASSSGGRLTDTQYFGPGTRLTVL.

The chain employs TRBV29-1 and TRBJ1-4, with 10 nucleotides matching TRBD1. The length of the CDR3 is 15 residues. J was trimmed by 8 bases and V by 5 bases; bases with no gene match: 11. Per germline, CDR1 SQVTM and CDR2 ANQGSEA. The CDR3 bases are TGCAGCGTTTGTGAAACCGGGACAGGGGACGAAAAACTGTTTTTT. It yields the protein CSVCETGTGDEKLFF.

This clone has only one observation. This rearrangement joins TRBV10-2 to TRBJ2-7; D remains ambiguous. Per the germline V gene, CDR1 is WSHSY and CDR2 is SAAADI. V lost 3 bases to trimming and J lost 0 bases, with 9 bases between them. The CDR3 loop spans 14 amino acids. The CDR3 DNA reads TGCGCCAGCAGTGATATTCCCAGCTCCTACGAGCAGTACTTC. This codes for CASSDIPSSYEQYF.

The sample holds one count of this clone. V is TRBV6-4 and J is TRBJ1-1; 9 bases line up with TRBD1. V was clipped by 3 bases and J by 5 bases; unmatched bases: 7. Germline loops: CDR1 MRHNA, CDR2 SNTAGT. The CDR3 extends over 15 amino acids. The CDR3 bases are TGTGCCAGCAGTGAAACCGGGACAGGGAAAACTGAAGCTTTCTTT. Its protein is CASSETGTGKTEAFF.

The chain links TRBV11-3 to TRBJ2-7; D possibly corresponds to TRBD1 (6 bases). The germline V and J ends were trimmed by 2 bases and 5 bases, with 7 bases remaining between them. The V gene's germline CDR1 is SGHNT and CDR2 YENEEA. This CDR3 comprises 12 residues. In DNA, the CDR3 is TGTGCCAGCAGCTTATCAGGGGACGAGCAGTACTTC. This translates into CASSLSGDEQYF.

This chain connects TRBV19 to TRBJ1-1; TRBD1 might be the D (6 bases). This CDR3 has 16 amino acids. The germline V gene has CDR1 LNHDA and CDR2 SQIVND (reference sequence). Trimming took off 0 bases at V and 4 bases at J, with 15 bases between the two ends. The CDR3 DNA sequence: TGTGCCAGTAGTATAGATAATAGTTTCAGGGGCACTGAAGCTTTCTTT. Protein product: CASSIDNSFRGTEAFF. Together with reference TRBV19 and TRBJ1-1, the CDR3 gives the full variable domain: DGGITQSPKYLFRKEGQNVTLSCEQNLNHDAMYWYRQDPGQGLRLIYYSQIVNDFQKGDIAEGYSVSREKKESFPLTVTSAQKNPTAFYLCASSIDNSFRGTEAFFGQGTRLTVV.

The genes are TRBV10-3 and TRBJ2-6; D is perhaps TRBD2 (5 bases). This CDR3 region has 14 residues. Trimming took off 10 bases at V and 2 bases at J, with 12 bases between the two ends. The germline V gene has CDR1 ENHRY and CDR2 SYGVKD. The CDR3 loop reads CATKKEAGANVLTF. The CDR3 DNA sequence: TGTGCCACAAAAAAGGAGGCTGGGGCCAACGTCCTGACTTTC.

The chain recombines TRBV5-6 with TRBJ1-2; TRBD1 is a possible D gene (6 bases). V was cut by 1 base and J by 7 bases, with 8 bases left in between. Germline V CDR1 and CDR2: SGHDT, YYEEEE. The CDR3 has 12 amino acids. The CDR3 reads CASSLLGGGYTF. The CDR3 DNA reads TGTGCCAGCAGCTTGTTAGGGGGTGGCTACACCTTC.

This clone was picked up one time. V is TRBV28 and J is TRBJ2-2; D is uncertain. V was trimmed by 2 bases and J by 7 bases, leaving 11 bases between them. Germline V gene lookup returns CDR1 MDHEN and CDR2 SYDVKM. This CDR3 is 14 amino acids long. The CDR3 region has the DNA TGTGCCAGCAGTTTAGCTGCGTTGGGCGGGGAGCTGTTTTTT. Its protein is CASSLAALGGELFF.

The chain employs TRBV7-2 and TRBJ2-7; D gene unclear. The CDR3 is made up of 14 amino acids. CDR1 SGHTA and CDR2 FQGNSA come from the germline V gene. Between the trimmed V and J ends, which lost 5 bases and 0 bases, there was a span of 11 bases. For the CDR3, the DNA is TGTGCCAGCAGCCAGACACCCAACTCCTACGAGCAGTACTTC. Translated: CASSQTPNSYEQYF. Combining the CDR3 with reference TRBV7-2 and TRBJ2-7 gives the whole variable domain GAGVSQSPSNKVTEKGKDVELRCDPISGHTALYWYRQSLGQGLEFLIYFQGNSAPDKSGLPSDRFSAERTGGSVSTLTIQRTQQEDSAVYLCASSQTPNSYEQYFGPGTRLTVT.

This chain connects TRBV4-1 to TRBJ2-4; D not resolved. This CDR3 is 14 amino acids long. Per the germline V gene, CDR1 is MGHRA and CDR2 is YSYEKL. The V gene lost 0 bases and the J gene lost 1 base, with 4 bases spanning the gap. This CDR3 reads CASSQDRAKNIQYF. The CDR3 DNA reads as TGCGCCAGCAGCCAAGACAGGGCCAAAAACATTCAGTACTTC.

The chain carries TRBV19 and TRBJ2-6; 9 bases are shared with TRBD1. CDR1 and CDR2 from the germline V gene are LNHDA and SQIVND (reference sequence). The CDR3 contains 17 residues. The junction had 5 bases not matched to a gene; V was cut back by 4 bases and J by 1 base. The CDR3 DNA sequence: TGTGCCAGTAGTAACGGACAGGGGAGTTCTGGGGCCAACGTCCTGACTTTC. Translation: CASSNGQGSSGANVLTF.

This clone has only a few counts. CDR3 loop: CASSLGTSTDTQYF. In DNA, the CDR3 is TGTGCCAGCAGCTTAGGGACTAGCACAGATACGCAGTATTTT. V is TRBV7-2 and J is TRBJ2-3; D perhaps matches TRBD2 (5 bases). CDR1 SGHTA and CDR2 FQGNSA come from the germline V gene. CDR3 length equals 14 residues. The germline V and J ends were trimmed by 1 base and 0 bases, with 5 bases remaining between them.

The V gene is TRBV5-6, the J gene TRBJ1-5, with 12 bases lining up with TRBD1. This CDR3 is 19 amino acids long. The germline V gene encodes CDR1 SGHDT and CDR2 YYEEEE. Trimming removed 3 bases from V and 6 bases from J; junction bases left unmatched: 16. DNA for the CDR3: TGTGCCAGCAGCTCGGACCGGGACAGGGGGCTTATTAGTTCTCAGCCCCAGCATTTT. It translates to CASSSDRDRGLISSQPQHF.

The chain couples TRBV9 to TRBJ2-7, with D tentatively TRBD2 (6 bases). The V end was cut by 3 bases, the J end by 4 bases, with 8 bases between. The CDR3 is made up of 12 amino acids. Germline CDR1 reads SGDLS; CDR2 reads YYNGEE. CDR3 in amino acids: CASSDAGYEQYF. The CDR3, as DNA: TGTGCCAGCAGCGACGCGGGGTACGAGCAGTACTTC.

The chain is built from TRBV18 and TRBJ2-5, with 10 nucleotides matching TRBD2. The CDR3 extends over 12 amino acids. J was trimmed by 7 bases and V by 4 bases; bases with no gene match: 0. CDR1 KGHSH and CDR2 LQKENI come from the germline V gene. CDR3 nucleotides: TGTGCCAGCTCACTAGCGGGGGGGACCCAGTACTTC. As protein: CASSLAGGTQYF.